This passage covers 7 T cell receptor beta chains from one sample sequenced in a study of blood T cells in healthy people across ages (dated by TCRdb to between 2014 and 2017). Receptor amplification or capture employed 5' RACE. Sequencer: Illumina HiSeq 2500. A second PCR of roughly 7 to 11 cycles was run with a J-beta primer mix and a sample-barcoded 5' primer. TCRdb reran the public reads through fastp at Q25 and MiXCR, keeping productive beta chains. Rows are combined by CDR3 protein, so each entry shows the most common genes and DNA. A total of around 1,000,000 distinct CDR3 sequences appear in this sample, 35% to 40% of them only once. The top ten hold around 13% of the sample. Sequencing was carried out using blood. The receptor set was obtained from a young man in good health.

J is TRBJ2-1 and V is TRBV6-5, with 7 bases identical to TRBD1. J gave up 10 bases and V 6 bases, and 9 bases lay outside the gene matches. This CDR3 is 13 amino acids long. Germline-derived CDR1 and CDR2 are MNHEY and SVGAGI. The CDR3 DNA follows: TGTGCCAGCAGAGCACAGGGGCGTGCCGAGCAGTTCTTC. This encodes CASRAQGRAEQFF.

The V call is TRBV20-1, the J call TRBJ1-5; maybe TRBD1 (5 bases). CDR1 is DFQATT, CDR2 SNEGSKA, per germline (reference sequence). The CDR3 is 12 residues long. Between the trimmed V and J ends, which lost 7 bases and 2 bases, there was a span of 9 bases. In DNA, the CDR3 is TGCAGTGGGGGGGACGGCAATCAGCCCCAGCATTTT. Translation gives CSGGDGNQPQHF.

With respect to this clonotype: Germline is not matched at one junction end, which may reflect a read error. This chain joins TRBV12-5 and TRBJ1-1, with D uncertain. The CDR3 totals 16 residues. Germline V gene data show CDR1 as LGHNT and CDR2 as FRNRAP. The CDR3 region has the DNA TGTGCTAGTGGTTTGGACCCGGTCGGGCTTAACACTGAAGTTTTCTTT. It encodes CASGLDPVGLNTEVFF.

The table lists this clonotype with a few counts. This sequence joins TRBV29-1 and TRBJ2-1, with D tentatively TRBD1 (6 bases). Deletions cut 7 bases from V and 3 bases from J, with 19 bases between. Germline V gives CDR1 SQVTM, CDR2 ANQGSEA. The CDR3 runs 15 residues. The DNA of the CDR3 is TGCAGCGCCAGGGCGGAACAGGGTCACTACAATGAGCAGTTCTTC. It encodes CSARAEQGHYNEQFF.

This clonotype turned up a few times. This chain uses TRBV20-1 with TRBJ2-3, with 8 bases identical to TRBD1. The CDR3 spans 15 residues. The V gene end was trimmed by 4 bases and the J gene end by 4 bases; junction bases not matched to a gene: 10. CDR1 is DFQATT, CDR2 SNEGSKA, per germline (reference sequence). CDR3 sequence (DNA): TGCAGTGCTATGAGGGACAGGAGAGGAGCAGATACGCAGTATTTT. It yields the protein CSAMRDRRGADTQYF.

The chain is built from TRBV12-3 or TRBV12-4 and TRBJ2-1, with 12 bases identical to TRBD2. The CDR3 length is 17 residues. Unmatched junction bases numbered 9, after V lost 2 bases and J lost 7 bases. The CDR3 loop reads CASSLLMTSGSSNEQFF. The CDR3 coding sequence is TGTGCCAGCAGTTTACTGATGACTAGCGGGAGTTCAAATGAGCAGTTCTTC.

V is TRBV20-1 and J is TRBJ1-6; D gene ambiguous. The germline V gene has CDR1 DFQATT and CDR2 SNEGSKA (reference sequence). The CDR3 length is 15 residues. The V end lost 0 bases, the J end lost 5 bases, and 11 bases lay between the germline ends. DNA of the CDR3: TGCAGTGCTAGAGATGGCCAGAGGGATAATTCACCCCTCCACTTT. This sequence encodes CSARDGQRDNSPLHF.